This T cell receptor beta chain was sequenced in a study of blood T cells in healthy people across ages. Study outcomes and limitations: Leaving the PBMCs unsorted stopped any conclusive comparison of naive versus antigen-experienced cells. A greater number of naive CD4+ cells and higher diversity distinguished long-lived donors from aged donors.

Each sample gave at least 6.5 million isolated PBMCs. At least 5 micrograms of total RNA were extracted per sample. A note on this clonotype: The antigen remains undetermined.

For the second PCR, which ran for about 6 to 11 cycles, a sample-barcoded 5' primer and a J-beta primer mix were used. TCRdb used MiXCR to reprocess the 5' RACE reads, holding one entry per CDR3 protein. The sample contains fewer than 900,000 distinct CDR3 sequences, 35% to 40% of which appear only once. Trimming at V came to 0 bases and at J to 10 bases, leaving 5 bases not matched to a gene. The CDR3 runs to 14 residues. This receptor was obtained from a man in his late teens or twenties in good health. The chain is built from TRBV12-3 or TRBV12-4 and TRBJ2-1; 8 bases match TRBD2. Sequencing input: blood. CDR3 sequence reads: CASSLAGQRGEQFF. CDR3 nucleotide sequence: TGTGCCAGCAGTTTAGCGGGGCAGCGGGGGGAGCAGTTCTTC.